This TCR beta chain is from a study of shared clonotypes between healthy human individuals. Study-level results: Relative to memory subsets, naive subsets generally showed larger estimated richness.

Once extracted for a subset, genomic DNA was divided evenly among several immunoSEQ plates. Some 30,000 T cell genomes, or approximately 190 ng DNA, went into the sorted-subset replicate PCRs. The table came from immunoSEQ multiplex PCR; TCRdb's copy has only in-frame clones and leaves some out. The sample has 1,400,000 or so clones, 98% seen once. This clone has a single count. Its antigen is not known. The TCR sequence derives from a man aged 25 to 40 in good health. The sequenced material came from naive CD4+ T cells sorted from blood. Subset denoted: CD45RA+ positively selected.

CDR3 residues: CATSRDIGGNTEAFF. The CDR3 region has the DNA TGTGCCACCAGCAGAGATATAGGGGGGAACACTGAAGCTTTCTTT. The gene calls are TRBV15 and TRBJ1-1; possibly TRBD1 for D (6 bases). Germline values: CDR1 LNHNV, CDR2 YYDKDF (reference sequence). Trimming took 0 bases from V and 1 from J, leaving 9 bases between them. The CDR3 sequence is 15 residues long.